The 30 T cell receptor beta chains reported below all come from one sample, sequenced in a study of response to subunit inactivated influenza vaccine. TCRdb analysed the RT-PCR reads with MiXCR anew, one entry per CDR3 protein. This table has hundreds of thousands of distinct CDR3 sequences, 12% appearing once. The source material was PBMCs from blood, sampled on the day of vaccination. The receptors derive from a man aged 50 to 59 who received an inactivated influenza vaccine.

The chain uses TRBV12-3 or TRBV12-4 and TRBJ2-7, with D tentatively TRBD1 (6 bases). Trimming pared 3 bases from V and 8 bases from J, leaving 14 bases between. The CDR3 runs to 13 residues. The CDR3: CASSFLQGYKQYF. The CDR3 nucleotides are TGTGCCAGCAGTTTCCTACAGGGTTACAAGCAGTACTTC.

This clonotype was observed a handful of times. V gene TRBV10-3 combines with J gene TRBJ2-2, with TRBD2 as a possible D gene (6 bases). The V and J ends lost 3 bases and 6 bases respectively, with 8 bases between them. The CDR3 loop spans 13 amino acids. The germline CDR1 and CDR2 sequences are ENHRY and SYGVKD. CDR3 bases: TGTGCCATCAGTGACGGGGGTTCCGGGGAGCTGTTTTTT. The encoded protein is CAISDGGSGELFF.

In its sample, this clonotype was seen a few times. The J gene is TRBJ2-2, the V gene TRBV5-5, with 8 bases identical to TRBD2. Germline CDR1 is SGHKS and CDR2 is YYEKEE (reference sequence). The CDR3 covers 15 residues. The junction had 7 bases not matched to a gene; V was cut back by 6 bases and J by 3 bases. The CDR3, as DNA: TGTGCCAGCAACGCGGGCGGGGGGCACACCGGGGAGCTGTTTTTT. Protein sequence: CASNAGGGHTGELFF.

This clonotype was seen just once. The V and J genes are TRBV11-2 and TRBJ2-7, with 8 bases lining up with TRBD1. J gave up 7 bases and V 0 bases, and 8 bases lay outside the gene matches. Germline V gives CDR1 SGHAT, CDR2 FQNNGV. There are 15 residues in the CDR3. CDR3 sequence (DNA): TGTGCCAGCAGCTTAGAACAGTTCAGGGGGCTGGAGCAGTACTTC. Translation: CASSLEQFRGLEQYF.

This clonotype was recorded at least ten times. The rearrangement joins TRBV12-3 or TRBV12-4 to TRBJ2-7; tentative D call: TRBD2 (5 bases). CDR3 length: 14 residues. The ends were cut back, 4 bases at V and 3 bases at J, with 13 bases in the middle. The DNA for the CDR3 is TGTGCCAGCAGTTCAAGCAGTGGGAGCTACGAGCAGTACTTC. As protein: CASSSSSGSYEQYF.

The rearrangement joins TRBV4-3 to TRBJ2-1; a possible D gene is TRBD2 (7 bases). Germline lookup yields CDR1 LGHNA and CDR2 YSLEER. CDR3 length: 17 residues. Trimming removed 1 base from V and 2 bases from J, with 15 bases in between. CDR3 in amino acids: CASSQGGGGSAYNEQFF. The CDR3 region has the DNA TGCGCCAGCAGCCAAGGGGGCGGGGGCTCTGCCTACAATGAGCAGTTCTTC.

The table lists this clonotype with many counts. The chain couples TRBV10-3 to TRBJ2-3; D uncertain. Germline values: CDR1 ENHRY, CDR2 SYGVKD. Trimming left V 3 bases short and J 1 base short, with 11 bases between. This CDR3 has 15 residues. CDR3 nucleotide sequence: TGTGCCATCAGTGAAAAGGTCACTCGCACAGATACGCAGTATTTT. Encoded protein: CAISEKVTRTDTQYF.

This CDR3 reads CASSSDSPPYEQYF. DNA for the CDR3: TGTGCCAGCAGCTCCGACAGCCCCCCCTACGAGCAGTACTTC. This chain links TRBV7-9 with TRBJ2-7, with D perhaps matching TRBD1 (5 bases). The CDR3 is 14 residues long. Germline-derived CDR1 and CDR2 are SEHNR and FQNEAQ (reference sequence). The V and J ends lost 4 bases and 2 bases respectively, with 12 bases between them. The variable domain in full, with the rest retrieved from reference TRBV7-9 and TRBJ2-7, is DTGVSQNPRHKITKRGQNVTFRCDPISEHNRLYWYRQTLGQGPEFLTYFQNEAQLEKSRLLSDRFSAERPKGSFSTLEIQRTEQGDSAMYLCASSSDSPPYEQYFGPGTRLTVT.

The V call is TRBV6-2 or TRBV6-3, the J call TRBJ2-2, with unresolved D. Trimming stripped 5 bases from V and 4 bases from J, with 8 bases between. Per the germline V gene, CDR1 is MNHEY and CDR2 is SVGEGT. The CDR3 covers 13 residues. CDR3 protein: CASSPYSTGELFF. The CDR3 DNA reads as TGTGCCAGCAGTCCTTATTCCACCGGGGAGCTGTTTTTT.

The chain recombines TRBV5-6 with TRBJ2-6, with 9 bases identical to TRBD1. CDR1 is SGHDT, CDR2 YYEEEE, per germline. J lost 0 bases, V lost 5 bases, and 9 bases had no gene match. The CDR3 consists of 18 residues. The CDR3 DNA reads TGTGCCAGCAGACTCCACCGGGACAGGGACTCTGGGGCCAACGTCCTGACTTTC. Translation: CASRLHRDRDSGANVLTF.

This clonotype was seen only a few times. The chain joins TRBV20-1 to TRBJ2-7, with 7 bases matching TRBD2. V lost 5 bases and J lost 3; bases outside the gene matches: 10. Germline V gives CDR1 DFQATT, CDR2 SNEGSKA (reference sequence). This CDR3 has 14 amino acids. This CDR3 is CSAPWTRGNYEQYF. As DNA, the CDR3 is TGCAGTGCTCCCTGGACTAGGGGAAACTACGAGCAGTACTTC.

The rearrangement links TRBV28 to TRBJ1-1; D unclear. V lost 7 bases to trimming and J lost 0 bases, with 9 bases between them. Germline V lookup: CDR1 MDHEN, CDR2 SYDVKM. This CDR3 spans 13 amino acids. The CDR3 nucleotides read TGTGCCAGCATCGAACCTATGAACACTGAAGCTTTCTTT. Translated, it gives CASIEPMNTEAFF.

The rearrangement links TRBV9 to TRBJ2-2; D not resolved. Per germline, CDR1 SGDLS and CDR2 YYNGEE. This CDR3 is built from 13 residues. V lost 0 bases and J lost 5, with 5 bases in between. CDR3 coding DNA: TGTGCCAGCAGCGTAGAGGCGACCGGGGAGCTGTTTTTT. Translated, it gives CASSVEATGELFF.

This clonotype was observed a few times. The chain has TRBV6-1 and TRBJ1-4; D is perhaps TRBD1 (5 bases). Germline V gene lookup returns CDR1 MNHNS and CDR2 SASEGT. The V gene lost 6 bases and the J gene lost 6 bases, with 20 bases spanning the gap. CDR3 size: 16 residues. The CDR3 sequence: CASSPQGGSADEKLFF. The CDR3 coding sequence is TGTGCCAGCAGCCCCCAGGGCGGATCTGCGGATGAAAAACTGTTTTTT.

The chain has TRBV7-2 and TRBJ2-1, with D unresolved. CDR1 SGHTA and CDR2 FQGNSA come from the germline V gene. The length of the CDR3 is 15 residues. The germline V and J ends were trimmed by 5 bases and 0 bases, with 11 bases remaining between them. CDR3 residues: CASSPSRYSYNEQFF. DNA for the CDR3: TGTGCCAGCAGCCCGAGTAGATACTCCTACAATGAGCAGTTCTTC.

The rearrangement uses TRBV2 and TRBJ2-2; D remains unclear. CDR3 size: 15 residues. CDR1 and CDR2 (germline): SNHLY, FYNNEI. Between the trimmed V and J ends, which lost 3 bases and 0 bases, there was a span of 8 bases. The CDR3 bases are TGTGCCAGCAGTGAGCTAAGACCGAACACCGGGGAGCTGTTTTTT. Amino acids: CASSELRPNTGELFF.

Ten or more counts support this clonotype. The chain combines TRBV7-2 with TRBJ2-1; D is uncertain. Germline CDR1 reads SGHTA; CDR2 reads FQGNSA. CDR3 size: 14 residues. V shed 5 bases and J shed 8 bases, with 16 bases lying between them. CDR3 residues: CASSPSRARDEQFF. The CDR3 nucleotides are TGTGCCAGCAGCCCATCCCGGGCCCGAGATGAGCAGTTCTTC.

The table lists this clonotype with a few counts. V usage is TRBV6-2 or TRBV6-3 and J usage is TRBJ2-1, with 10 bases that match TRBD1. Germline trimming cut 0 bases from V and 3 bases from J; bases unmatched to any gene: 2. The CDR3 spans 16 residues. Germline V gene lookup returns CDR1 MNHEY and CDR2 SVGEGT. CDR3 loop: CASSYSTGGFYNEQFF. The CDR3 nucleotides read TGTGCCAGCAGTTACTCGACAGGGGGCTTCTACAATGAGCAGTTCTTC.

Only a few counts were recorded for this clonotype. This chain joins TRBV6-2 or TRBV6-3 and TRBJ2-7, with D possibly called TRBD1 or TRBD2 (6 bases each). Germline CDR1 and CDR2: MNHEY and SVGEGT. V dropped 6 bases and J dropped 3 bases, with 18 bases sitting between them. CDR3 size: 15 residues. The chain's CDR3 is CASSRGQGPFYEQYF. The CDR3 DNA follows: TGTGCCAGCAGCCGGGGGCAGGGGCCTTTCTACGAGCAGTACTTC.

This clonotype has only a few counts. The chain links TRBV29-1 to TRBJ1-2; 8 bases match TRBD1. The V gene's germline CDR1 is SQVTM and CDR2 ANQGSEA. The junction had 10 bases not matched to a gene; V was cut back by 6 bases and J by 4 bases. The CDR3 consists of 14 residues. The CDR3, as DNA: TGCAGCGTCGTTACAGGGGGGCGCAGCTATGGCTACACCTTC. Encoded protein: CSVVTGGRSYGYTF.

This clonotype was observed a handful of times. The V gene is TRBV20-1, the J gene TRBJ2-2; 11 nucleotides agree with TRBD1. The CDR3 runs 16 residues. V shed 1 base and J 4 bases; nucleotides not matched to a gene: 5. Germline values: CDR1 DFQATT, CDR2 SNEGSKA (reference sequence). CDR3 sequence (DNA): TGCAGTGCTAGAGTTAGGGACAGGGGGGGCACCGGGGAGCTGTTTTTT. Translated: CSARVRDRGGTGELFF.

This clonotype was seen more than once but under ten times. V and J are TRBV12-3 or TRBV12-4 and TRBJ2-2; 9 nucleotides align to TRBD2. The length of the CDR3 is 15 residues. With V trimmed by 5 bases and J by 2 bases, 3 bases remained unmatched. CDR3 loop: CASSNSGGNTGELFF. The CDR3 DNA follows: TGTGCCAGCAGTAATAGCGGGGGAAACACCGGGGAGCTGTTTTTT.

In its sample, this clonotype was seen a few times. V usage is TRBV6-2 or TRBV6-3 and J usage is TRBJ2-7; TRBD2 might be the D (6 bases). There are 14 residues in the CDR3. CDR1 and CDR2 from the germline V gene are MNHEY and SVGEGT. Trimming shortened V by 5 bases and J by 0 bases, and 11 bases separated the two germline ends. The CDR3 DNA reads TGTGCCAGCAGTCCACGGCGGGGCTCCTACGAGCAGTACTTC. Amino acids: CASSPRRGSYEQYF.

The CDR3, as DNA: TGCGCCAGCAGCTTGCTCCCCTCATTGACCGACCTGTGGACAGATACGCAGTATTTT. This codes for CASSLLPSLTDLWTDTQYF. V gene TRBV5-1 combines with J gene TRBJ2-3; D is ambiguous. The germline gives CDR1 SGHRS, CDR2 YFSETQ. Trimming removed 1 base at V and 3 bases at J, with 24 bases between. The CDR3 has 19 amino acids.

CDR3 protein: CSAGRLGGTRVLEQYF. The CDR3 coding sequence is TGCAGTGCTGGGAGGTTAGGGGGGACTAGAGTTCTCGAGCAGTACTTC. The chain is built from TRBV20-1 and TRBJ2-7, with TRBD2 matching over 8 bases. Germline V lookup: CDR1 DFQATT, CDR2 SNEGSKA (reference sequence). CDR3 length: 16 residues. Germline trimming cut 5 bases from V and 6 bases from J; bases unmatched to any gene: 18.

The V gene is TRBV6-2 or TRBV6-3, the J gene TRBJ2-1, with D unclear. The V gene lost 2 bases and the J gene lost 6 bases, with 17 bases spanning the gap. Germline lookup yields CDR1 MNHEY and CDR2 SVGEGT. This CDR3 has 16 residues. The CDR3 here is CASSYRRAQGPNEQFF. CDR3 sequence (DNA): TGTGCCAGCAGTTACCGCCGGGCCCAAGGCCCCAATGAGCAGTTCTTC.

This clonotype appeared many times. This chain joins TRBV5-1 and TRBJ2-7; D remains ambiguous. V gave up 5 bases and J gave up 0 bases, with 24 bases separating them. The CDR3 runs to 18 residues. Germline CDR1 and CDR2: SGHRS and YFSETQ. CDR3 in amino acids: CASRLGQMAIDRSYEQYF. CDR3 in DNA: TGCGCCAGCAGGCTTGGCCAAATGGCAATCGACCGCTCCTACGAGCAGTACTTC. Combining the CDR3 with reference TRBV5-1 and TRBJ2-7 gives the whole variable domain KAGVTQTPRYLIKTRGQQVTLSCSPISGHRSVSWYQQTPGQGLQFLFEYFSETQRNKGNFPGRFSGRQFSNSRSEMNVSTLELGDSALYLCASRLGQMAIDRSYEQYFGPGTRLTVT.

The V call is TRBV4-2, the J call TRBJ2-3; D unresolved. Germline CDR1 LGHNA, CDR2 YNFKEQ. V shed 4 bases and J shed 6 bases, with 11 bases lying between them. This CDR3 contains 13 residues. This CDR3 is CASSPELWDTQYF. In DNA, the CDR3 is TGTGCCAGCAGCCCTGAGCTTTGGGATACGCAGTATTTT.

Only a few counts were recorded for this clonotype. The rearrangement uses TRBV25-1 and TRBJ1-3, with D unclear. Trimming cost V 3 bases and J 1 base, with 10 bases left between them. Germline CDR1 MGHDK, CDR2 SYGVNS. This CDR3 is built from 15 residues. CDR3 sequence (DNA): TGTGCCAGCAGTGACTGGGCAGGTTCTGGAAACACCATATATTTT. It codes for CASSDWAGSGNTIYF.

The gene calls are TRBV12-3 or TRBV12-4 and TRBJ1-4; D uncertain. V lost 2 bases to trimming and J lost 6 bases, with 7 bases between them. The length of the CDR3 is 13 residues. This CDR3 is CASSLTIYEKLFF. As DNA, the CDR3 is TGTGCCAGCAGTTTAACGATCTATGAAAAACTGTTTTTT.